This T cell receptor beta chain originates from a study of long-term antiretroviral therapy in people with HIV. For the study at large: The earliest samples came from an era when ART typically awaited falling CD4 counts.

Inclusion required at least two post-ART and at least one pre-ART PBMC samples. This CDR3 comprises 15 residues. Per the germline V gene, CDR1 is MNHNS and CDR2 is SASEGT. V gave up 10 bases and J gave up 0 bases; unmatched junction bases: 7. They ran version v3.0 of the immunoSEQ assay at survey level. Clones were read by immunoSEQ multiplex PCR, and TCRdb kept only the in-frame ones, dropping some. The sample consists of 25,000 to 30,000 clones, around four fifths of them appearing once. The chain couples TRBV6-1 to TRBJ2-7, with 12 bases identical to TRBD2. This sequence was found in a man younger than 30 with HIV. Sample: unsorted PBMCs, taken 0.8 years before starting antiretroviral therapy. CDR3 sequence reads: CATGLAGTFSYEQYF. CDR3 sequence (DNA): TGTGCCACCGGACTAGCGGGAACCTTCTCCTACGAGCAGTACTTC.